Sequencing of this T cell receptor beta chain was carried out in a study of blood T cell repertoires in COVID-19. Produced via immunoSEQ multiplex PCR; TCRdb's table is partial and in-frame only. The sample contains 300,000 to 400,000 clones, roughly 86% of which appear only once. The germline gives CDR1 MDHEN, CDR2 SYDVKM. Trimming shortened V by 6 bases and J by 2 bases, and 15 bases separated the two germline ends. This CDR3 is built from 15 residues. This TCR was recovered from a man aged 25-45 years with COVID-19, enrolled during active disease. The sample taken for sequencing was peripheral blood. The chain employs TRBV28 and TRBJ2-3; TRBD1 might be the D (6 bases). The CDR3 sequence is CASRNPDRVTDTQYF. The DNA for the CDR3 is TGTGCCAGCAGAAACCCGGACAGAGTCACAGATACGCAGTATTTT.